This T cell receptor (beta chain) was sequenced for a study of T cell repertoires in cytomegalovirus infection. On the study more broadly: Public TCR beta signatures were indicative of both CMV infection and a matching HLA type. General study findings and limits: People with CMV and the relevant HLA were identified by cumulative public TCR beta family frequency. The study found HLA-C-restricted CMV-specific TCR beta clonotypes dominating the ex vivo response.

The CDR3 loop spans 15 amino acids. Germline CDR1 is SGHDN and CDR2 is FVKESK. Losses at the gene ends were 8 bases for V and 6 bases for J; bases not matched to a gene: 10. This clonotype was counted only a few times. The antigen is undetermined. In TCRdb, the reads were re-called with MiXCR into one record per CDR3 protein. The table has approximately 180,000 distinct CDR3 sequences, around 20% seen once. This sequence originates from a human donor in good health (CMV status not recorded). Some clones in this sample may be carry-over from other donors' samples. The source material was PBMCs. J is TRBJ2-1 and V is TRBV14, with 10 bases fitting TRBD2. CDR3 residues: CASRLTSSGSNEQFF. CDR3 DNA sequence: TGTGCCAGCCGCCTCACTTCTAGCGGGAGCAATGAGCAGTTCTTC.